This is a list of T cell receptor beta chains from one sample in a study of T cell changes during pregnancy in multiple sclerosis. Sequencing used immunoSEQ multiplex PCR; TCRdb keeps in-frame clones, though not all of them. This table holds roughly 20,000 clones, about 89% found once. The sample consisted of CD8+ T cells from peripheral blood mononuclear cells, taken in the first trimester of pregnancy. The receptors stem from a female donor with multiple sclerosis, enrolled in a pregnancy study. The CDR3 runs from the conserved cysteine through the conserved F or W. D genes are given only for firm matches. Some rows mark clone size as missing; the rest say once, few, many or name a class of expanded clone.

V gene,clone size,J gene,D gene,CDR3 protein,CDR3 DNA
TRBV19,-,TRBJ2-1,TRBD2,CASSTTSGRSKYNEQFF,TGTGCCAGTAGTACGACTAGCGGGAGGTCAAAGTACAATGAGCAGTTCTTC
TRBV19,-,TRBJ2-1,TRBD2,CASSIGGEGLYNEQFF,TGTGCCAGTAGTATAGGGGGGGAGGGCCTCTACAATGAGCAGTTCTTC
TRBV27,-,TRBJ2-5,TRBD1,CASSLGTGQKTQYF,TGTGCCAGCAGTCTAGGGACAGGGCAAAAGACCCAGTACTTC
TRBV11-2,-,TRBJ1-4,-,CASSPFGEKLFF,TGTGCCAGCAGCCCCTTCGGTGAAAAACTGTTTTTT
TRBV5-6,-,TRBJ2-1,TRBD2,CASSLLAGVPYNEQFF,TGTGCCAGCAGCTTGTTAGCGGGAGTACCCTACAATGAGCAGTTCTTC
TRBV27,-,TRBJ2-3,TRBD2,CASSQGPGLAVSYRTQYF,TGTGCCAGCAGTCAAGGCCCTGGACTAGCGGTTTCCTACCGAACGCAGTATTTT
TRBV27,-,TRBJ2-1,TRBD1,CASSDSGTVANEQFF,TGTGCCAGCAGTGATTCCGGGACAGTGGCGAATGAGCAGTTCTTC
TRBV15,-,TRBJ1-2,TRBD1,CATSYRDRGSSSHGYTF,TGTGCCACCAGCTACCGGGACAGGGGGTCTTCCTCCCATGGCTACACCTTC
TRBV5-1,-,TRBJ2-7,TRBD2,CASSWTSGSYEQYF,TGCGCCAGCAGCTGGACTAGCGGCTCCTACGAGCAGTACTTC
TRBV19,-,TRBJ2-3,-,CASYQGGDTQYF,TGTGCCAGTTACCAGGGGGGTGATACGCAGTATTTT
TRBV4-1,-,TRBJ1-1,-,CASSQYHGPMNTEAFF,TGCGCCAGCAGCCAATATCACGGTCCCATGAACACTGAAGCTTTCTTT
TRBV6-5,-,TRBJ1-4,-,CASSPLPPPNEKLFF,TGTGCCAGCAGTCCCCTACCACCCCCGAATGAAAAACTGTTTTTT
TRBV19,-,TRBJ1-1,-,CASSLDRANTEAFF,TGTGCCAGTAGTCTCGACAGAGCAAACACTGAAGCTTTCTTT
TRBV6-5,-,TRBJ1-1,-,CASSYGAPANTEAFF,TGTGCCAGCAGTTATGGGGCGCCAGCGAACACTGAAGCTTTCTTT
TRBV27,-,TRBJ2-7,TRBD1,CASSWGAGGFYEQYF,TGTGCCAGCAGTTGGGGCGCAGGGGGCTTTTACGAGCAGTACTTC
TRBV19,-,TRBJ2-7,TRBD2,CASSISGGSSYEQYF,TGTGCCAGTAGTATATCGGGGGGATCCTCCTACGAGCAGTACTTC
TRBV14,-,TRBJ2-2,TRBD2,CASSRPVGTSRTGELFF,TGTGCCAGCAGCCGACCAGTTGGGACTAGTAGGACCGGGGAGCTGTTTTTT
TRBV30,-,TRBJ1-2,TRBD1,CARTEGRGLSF,TGTGCCCGCACAGAAGGCAGGGGGCTTTCCTTC
TRBV7-2,-,TRBJ2-5,TRBD2,CASSFRAGGEETQYF,TGTGCCAGCAGCTTCCGAGCGGGAGGGGAGGAGACCCAGTACTTC
TRBV28,-,TRBJ2-1,-,CASQNRAYNEQFF,TGTGCCAGTCAGAACAGAGCATACAATGAGCAGTTCTTC
TRBV6-4,medium-sized,TRBJ2-2,-,CASSDSSGDTGELFF,TGTGCCAGCAGTGACTCGTCGGGAGACACCGGGGAGCTGTTTTTT